These T cell receptor beta chains were read from a single sample in a study of shared clonotypes between healthy human individuals. The table came from immunoSEQ multiplex PCR; TCRdb's copy has only in-frame clones and leaves some out. The table has 2,100,000 or so clones, more than 90% seen once; the top ten hold 0.13%. Material for sequencing was naive CD4+ T cells sorted from blood. These receptors were obtained from a man younger than 30 in good health. The CDR3 runs from the conserved cysteine through the conserved F or W. Each record gives: CDR3 length, J gene, V gene, clone size, D gene, CDR3 DNA, CDR3 protein. A D gene is named only where the DNA matches it firmly. The size field is filled for only some rows; it gives once, few, many or a size class.

14 TRBJ1-2 TRBV10-3 NA NA TGTGCCATCAGTGAGTCAGGCAGTCTGGGGGGCTACACCTTC CAISESGSLGGYTF
14 TRBJ1-1 TRBV28 NA NA TGTGCCTCCAAGGATGGAACAAAAGGCACTGAAGCTTTCTTT CASKDGTKGTEAFF
15 TRBJ2-3 TRBV9 NA TRBD1 TGTGCCAGCAGCGTATACAGGGGAGTTCCAGATACGCAGTATTTT CASSVYRGVPDTQYF
12 TRBJ1-2 TRBV10-3 NA NA TGTGCCATCAGTGGGGGAGGATCCGGCTACACCTTC CAISGGGSGYTF
16 TRBJ1-4 TRBV7-6 NA NA TGTGCCAGCAGCTCTGCAGGGGTGGGAACTAATGAAAAACTGTTTTTT CASSSAGVGTNEKLFF
16 TRBJ2-7 TRBV19 NA NA TGTGCCAGTAGTAGAGCCTCCTTCGGGAGCTCCTACGAGCAGTACTTC CASSRASFGSSYEQYF
12 TRBJ2-5 TRBV5-4 NA TRBD1 TGTGCCAGCACTATACAGGGGGAGACCCAGTACTTC CASTIQGETQYF
13 TRBJ2-5 TRBV7-2 NA TRBD2 TGTGCCAGCAGCCCCTGGGGGGGGGAGACCCAGTACTTC CASSPWGGETQYF
13 TRBJ2-3 TRBV15 NA NA TGTGCCACCAGCAGAGATTGGACGGATACGCAGTATTTT CATSRDWTDTQYF
16 TRBJ2-3 TRBV5-8 NA NA TGTGCCAGCAGCTTGGCCAGGGGGGGCGTTGCAGATACGCAGTATTTT CASSLARGGVADTQYF
16 TRBJ2-3 TRBV18 NA TRBD1 TGTGCCAGCTCCCCTCCCGGACGGACAGGAGCAGATACGCAGTATTTT CASSPPGRTGADTQYF
12 TRBJ1-1 TRBV7-2 NA NA TGTGCCAGCAGCTTAGAGGCAGGGGAAGCTTTCTTT CASSLEAGEAFF
16 TRBJ2-1 TRBV5-1 NA TRBD2 TGCGCCAGCAGCTTGGCCGGTCTAGCGGGAAGCAATGAGCAGTTCTTC CASSLAGLAGSNEQFF
16 TRBJ2-5 TRBV12-5 NA NA TGTGCTAGTGGTTTTTCTGTTGTGGGGCCGGGAGAGACCCAGTACTTC CASGFSVVGPGETQYF
15 TRBJ2-7 TRBV30 NA NA TGTGCCTGGACTAGTGAGGGGGTTTCCTCCTACGAGCAGTACTTC CAWTSEGVSSYEQYF
17 TRBJ2-5 TRBV25-1 NA NA TGTGCCAGCAGTGAATGGGATTTGGGGCAGGGCCAAGAGACCCAGTACTTC CASSEWDLGQGQETQYF
15 TRBJ1-2 TRBV19 NA NA TGTGCCAGTAGTAGCCAGGAGCGACAGGTATATGGCTACACCTTC CASSSQERQVYGYTF
15 TRBJ2-3 TRBV4-1 NA NA TGCGCCAGCAGCCAAGAATCACAGGGTAGGGATACGCAGTATTTT CASSQESQGRDTQYF
14 TRBJ1-5 TRBV6-5 NA NA TGTGCCAGCCGTCCAGCAGGGGCCAATCAGCCCCAGCATTTT CASRPAGANQPQHF
16 TRBJ1-5 TRBV28 NA TRBD1 TGTGCCAGCAGTTCACACACGGGACAGGGATTTCAGCCCCAGCATTTT CASSSHTGQGFQPQHF
14 TRBJ2-5 TRBV5-1 NA NA TGCGCCAGCAGCTTGGGGGCGGGACGAGAGACCCAGTACTTC CASSLGAGRETQYF
15 TRBJ2-2 TRBV4-3 NA NA TGCGCCAGCAGCCTGCTCAGCGGTGACACCGGGGAGCTGTTTTTT CASSLLSGDTGELFF
15 TRBJ2-7 TRBV5-4 NA TRBD2 TGTGCCAGCAGCTCTGGACTAGCGGGACCCTACGAGCAGTACTTC CASSSGLAGPYEQYF
15 TRBJ1-2 TRBV28 NA NA TGTGCCAGCAGGCCCGGGGGGGGTAGGGACTATGGCTACACCTTC CASRPGGGRDYGYTF
13 TRBJ2-7 TRBV2 NA TRBD2 TGTGCCAGCCGGGGGGAATCCTCCTACGAGCAGTACTTC CASRGESSYEQYF
15 TRBJ2-7 TRBV2 NA TRBD1 TGTGCCAGCACCAAGGACAGGGCAGGATCCTACGAGCAGTACTTC CASTKDRAGSYEQYF
14 TRBJ2-1 TRBV18 NA TRBD1 TGTGCCAGCTCACCGGGACAGGGGGCCTATGAGCAGTTCTTC CASSPGQGAYEQFF
14 TRBJ1-5 TRBV19 NA NA TGTGCCAGTAGTATATCGGGCAGAAATCAGCCCCAGCATTTT CASSISGRNQPQHF
15 TRBJ2-7 TRBV7-2 NA TRBD1 TGTGCCAGCAGCTTAGGCGGGACAGGGGGGTACGAGCAGTACTTC CASSLGGTGGYEQYF
16 TRBJ1-1 TRBV4-1 NA NA TGCGCCAGCAGCCAAGTCCCAGGACGTTTGTTCACTGAAGCTTTCTTT CASSQVPGRLFTEAFF
15 TRBJ1-2 TRBV14 NA TRBD1 TGTGCCAGCAGCCAAGGCCAGGGGGCTTCGATTGGCTACACCTTC CASSQGQGASIGYTF
11 TRBJ2-3 TRBV28 NA NA TGTGCCAGCACATCTCGAGATACGCAGTATTTT CASTSRDTQYF
18 TRBJ2-1 TRBV6-1 NA TRBD2 TGTGCCAGCAGTGAAACCTTCACGTGGCGGGGGGGATTTAATGAGCAGTTCTTC CASSETFTWRGGFNEQFF
16 TRBJ2-3 TRBV5-6 NA TRBD1 TGTGCCAGCAGCTTGGGACAGGGGGCTTTAGCAGATACGCAGTATTTT CASSLGQGALADTQYF
15 TRBJ2-5 TRBV25-1 NA NA TGTGCCAGCAGTTACGGGAGCTCGTATCAAGAGACCCAGTACTTC CASSYGSSYQETQYF
14 TRBJ2-2 TRBV10-2 NA NA TGCGCCAGCGGAGGACGCGGCGTTACCGGGGAGCTGTTTTTT CASGGRGVTGELFF
13 TRBJ2-1 TRBV7-9 NA NA TGTGCCAGCAGCAAAGCCGGGTTGGATGAGCAGTTCTTC CASSKAGLDEQFF
15 TRBJ1-1 TRBV9 NA NA TGTGCCAGCAGCGTAGAACCCTATGGGAACACTGAAGCTTTCTTT CASSVEPYGNTEAFF
12 TRBJ1-1 TRBV19 NA TRBD1 TGTGCCAGTAGGGACAGGGACACTGAAGCTTTCTTT CASRDRDTEAFF
13 TRBJ2-7 TRBV28 NA NA TGTGCCAGCCATATACAGGGTTCCTACGAGCAGTACTTC CASHIQGSYEQYF
17 TRBJ1-1 TRBV11-2 NA TRBD1 TGTGCCAGCAGCTTAACCGGGACAGGGGGTCTAATAACTGAAGCTTTCTTT CASSLTGTGGLITEAFF
17 TRBJ2-7 TRBV28 once NA TGTGCCAGCAGTTTATGGGAAGAAAGGGAAACTACCTACGAGCAGTACTTC CASSLWEERETTYEQYF
12 TRBJ2-3 TRBV7-7 NA NA TGTGCTAGCAGCCCAGGGGGGGCTACGCAGTATTTT CASSPGGATQYF
11 TRBJ2-5 TRBV19 once NA TGTGCCAGCTCCGTAAAAGAGACCCAGTACTTC CASSVKETQYF
14 TRBJ2-7 TRBV14 NA NA TGTGCCAGCAGCCAAGAACCCCACGATTACGAGCAGTACTTC CASSQEPHDYEQYF
13 TRBJ1-4 TRBV6-1 NA NA TGTGCCAGCTCTCGACAACTAGGGGAAAAACTGTTTTTT CASSRQLGEKLFF
14 TRBJ1-3 TRBV15 NA NA TGTGCCACCAGCAGCGGACTCTCTGGAAACACCATATATTTT CATSSGLSGNTIYF
13 TRBJ1-1 TRBV30 NA NA TGTGCCTCGGGGGGCAGGGAGGACACTGAAGCTTTCTTT CASGGREDTEAFF
15 TRBJ2-1 TRBV21-1 NA NA TGTGCCAGCACCCTAGCGGTGGGCCGATACAATGAGCAGTTCTTC CASTLAVGRYNEQFF
14 TRBJ2-1 TRBV4-1 NA TRBD2 TGCGCCAGCAGCCCGCTAGCGGGGTACAATGAGCAGTTCTTC CASSPLAGYNEQFF
14 TRBJ2-3 TRBV5-1 NA TRBD2 TGCGCCAGCAGCAATAGCGGGGTCACAGATACGCAGTATTTT CASSNSGVTDTQYF
11 TRBJ2-5 TRBV29-1 NA TRBD1 TGCAGCACGACAGGGTCAGAGACCCAGTACTTC CSTTGSETQYF
14 TRBJ1-2 TRBV9 once NA TGTGCCAGCAGCGCACGGGACCTCGTTTATGGCTACACCTTC CASSARDLVYGYTF
14 TRBJ1-5 TRBV19 NA NA TGTGCCAGTAGTATAGAGATGGGCAATCAGCCCCAGCATTTT CASSIEMGNQPQHF
13 TRBJ2-5 TRBV30 NA NA TGTGCCTGGAGTACCGACACCGGAGAGACCCAGTACTTC CAWSTDTGETQYF
14 TRBJ1-4 TRBV7-9 once NA TGTGCCAGCAGCTTAGGGCAGAATCAAGAAAAACTGTTTTTT CASSLGQNQEKLFF
13 TRBJ2-5 TRBV5-1 NA NA TGCGCCAGCAGCTTGGACAGGGTTGAGACCCAGTACTTC CASSLDRVETQYF
13 TRBJ1-1 TRBV28 NA NA TGTGCCAGCCTGGCGGGGGTCAACACTGAAGCTTTCTTT CASLAGVNTEAFF
19 TRBJ2-3 TRBV5-4 NA TRBD2 TGTGCCAGCAGCCCGTCTTGGGCCAGCGGGAGTAGTCAGGCAGATACGCAGTATTTT CASSPSWASGSSQADTQYF